The entry below describes one TCR beta chain. Its target is unknown. CDR1 is MNHNS and CDR2 is SASEGT in the germline V gene. V dropped 2 bases and J dropped 1; count of bases not matched to a gene: 12. This CDR3 spans 18 amino acids. The bulk TCR libraries were made with methods described before and with listed TCR primers. A single record per CDR3 protein comes from TCRdb applying MiXCR to the PCR reads. The sample consists of roughly 630,000 distinct CDR3 sequences, 25% of them appearing once. This specimen comes from a study of molecular identifiers for immune sequencing clone quantification. Notes on the study in general: Clone sizes could be underestimated for highly expanded clones when identical TCR molecules share a barcode.

As CD8+CD4-CCR7+CD45RA+ cells, naive CD8 T cells were sorted. V gene TRBV6-1 combines with J gene TRBJ2-7; 9 positions agree with TRBD1. Sequencing used naive CD8+ T cells from blood, with Jurkat cell RNA spiked in. Specified subset: FACS-sorted CD8+CD4-CCR7+CD45RA+ naive T cells. The sequence came from a human donor in good health. Some libraries in this study had Jurkat cell RNA spiked in. CDR3 loop: CASSELPGQGLFSYEQYF. CDR3 DNA sequence: TGTGCCAGCAGTGAACTTCCTGGACAGGGGTTATTTTCCTACGAGCAGTACTTC.